The clone carrying this TCR beta chain appeared once. Every subset's genomic DNA went evenly onto several immunoSEQ plates. Here immunoSEQ multiplex PCR was the method, and the copy in TCRdb shows in-frame clones only, minus some. Here the sample spans approximately 1.5 million clones, approximately 98.5% being singletons. This entry belongs to a study of shared clonotypes between healthy human individuals. Only Caucasian adults living in Nashville, Tennessee made up the donor group. Sequencing input: naive CD4+ T cells sorted from blood. This sample's subset: CD45RA+ positively selected. This TCR derives from a man aged 30 to 39 in good health.

The CDR3: CASSFSGLPAEQYF. DNA for the CDR3: TGTGCCAGCAGCTTCTCGGGACTCCCCGCCGAGCAGTACTTC. The rearrangement joins TRBV7-2 to TRBJ2-7, with a tentative D call TRBD2 (6 bases). Trimming took off 3 bases at V and 6 bases at J, with 15 bases between the two ends. Germline assignment: CDR1 SGHTA and CDR2 FQGNSA. CDR3 length: 14 residues.